This T cell receptor (beta chain) was found in a study of radiation and T cells in renal cell carcinoma. The CDR3 has 15 residues. Germline V gene data show CDR1 as PRHDT and CDR2 as FYEKMQ (reference sequence). V was shortened by 7 bases and J by 2 bases, with 17 bases between the two germline ends. Time point in this sample: blood 4 weeks post-SBRT, at nephrectomy. Treatment here: 15 Gy SBRT to primary tumor, nephrectomy 4 weeks later. Nephrectomy followed 15 Gy stereotactic body radiation by 4 weeks. This renal cell carcinoma was of the clear cell type. Profiling relied on immunoSEQ multiplex PCR, and the TCRdb table lists in-frame clones only, not all of them. The table includes 150,000 to 200,000 clones, about 87% detected once.

This sequence originates from a woman between 50 and 59 years old with renal cell carcinoma. V usage is TRBV13 and J usage is TRBJ1-1; TRBD1 is a possible D gene (6 bases). Sequenced material: blood, taken from a patient whose treatment included radiotherapy and nephrectomy. The CDR3 DNA reads as TGTGCCAGCATCGCCCGACAGGAGATAAACACTGAAGCTTTCTTT. Encoded protein: CASIARQEINTEAFF.